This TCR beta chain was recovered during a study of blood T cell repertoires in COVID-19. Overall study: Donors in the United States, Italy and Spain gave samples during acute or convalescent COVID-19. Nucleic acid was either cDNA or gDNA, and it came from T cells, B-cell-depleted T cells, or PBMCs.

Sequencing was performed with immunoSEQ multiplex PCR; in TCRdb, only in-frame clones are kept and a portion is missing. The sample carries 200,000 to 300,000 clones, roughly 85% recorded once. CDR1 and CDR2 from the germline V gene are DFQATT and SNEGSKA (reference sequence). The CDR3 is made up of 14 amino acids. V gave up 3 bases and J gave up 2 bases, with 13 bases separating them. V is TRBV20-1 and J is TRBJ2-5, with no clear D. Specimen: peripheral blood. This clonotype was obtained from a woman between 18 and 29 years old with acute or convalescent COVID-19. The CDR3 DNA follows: TGCAGTGCTAGTCCCTTATACTTTCAAGAGACCCAGTACTTC. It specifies CSASPLYFQETQYF.